Below are 27 T cell receptor beta chains sequenced from a single sample in a study of metastatic and nonmetastatic thyroid tumors. TCRdb re-called the PCR reads with MiXCR. This sample yields some 35,000 clones, of which 28% are seen a single time; around 9.9% belongs to the top ten. There were no patients who had received any treatment before thyroid surgery. Sequencing input: blood. The receptors here all came from a male donor with papillary thyroid cancer or a benign thyroid nodule (not recorded which). Some clones in this sample may be carry-over from other donors' samples.

This clone appeared a few times. The V and J genes are TRBV20-1 and TRBJ1-2, with D perhaps matching TRBD1 (6 bases). V was clipped by 2 bases and J by 7 bases, with 11 bases between them. CDR1 and CDR2 from the germline V gene are DFQATT and SNEGSKA (reference sequence). This CDR3 has 12 residues. CDR3 loop: CSARYGGPGYTF. CDR3 bases: TGCAGTGCTAGATATGGGGGGCCTGGCTACACCTTC.

The rearrangement joins TRBV20-1 to TRBJ1-4; D is unclear. The CDR3 extends over 14 amino acids. Germline V gene sequence: CDR1 DFQATT, CDR2 SNEGSKA (reference sequence). The V gene lost 5 bases and the J gene lost 0 bases, with 10 bases spanning the gap. CDR3 region: CSAATPATNEKLFF. CDR3 coding DNA: TGCAGTGCTGCGACCCCCGCAACTAATGAAAAACTGTTTTTT.

The CDR3 region has the DNA TGCGCCAGCAGCGCGACAGTAGACGCTGAAGCTTTCTTT. Translating it yields CASSATVDAEAFF. V is TRBV5-1 and J is TRBJ1-1, with TRBD1 as a possible D gene (5 bases). Germline-derived CDR1 and CDR2 are SGHRS and YFSETQ. The CDR3 covers 13 residues. The V gene lost 4 bases and the J gene lost 6 bases, with 13 bases spanning the gap.

This clone is termed medium-sized (0.01 to 0.1%). This chain joins TRBV6-1 and TRBJ1-1; D is possibly TRBD1 (5 bases). Germline loops: CDR1 MNHNS, CDR2 SASEGT. CDR3 size: 13 residues. The V end lost 4 bases, the J end lost 3 bases, and 9 bases lay between the germline ends. The CDR3 is CASSATGYTEAFF. The CDR3 DNA is TGTGCCAGCAGTGCAACAGGCTACACTGAAGCTTTCTTT.

This clone was seen more than once but under ten times. The chain carries TRBV27 and TRBJ2-1; 9 bases line up with TRBD2. The CDR3 is 14 amino acids. Germline-derived CDR1 and CDR2 are MNHEY and SMNVEV (reference sequence). Unmatched junction bases numbered 3, after V lost 3 bases and J lost 6 bases. CDR3 DNA sequence: TGTGCCAGCAGTTTGGGACTAGCCGGCAATGAGCAGTTCTTC. Translation gives CASSLGLAGNEQFF.

In its sample, this clone is medium-sized. The rearrangement links TRBV25-1 to TRBJ1-6, with D possibly being TRBD1 (5 bases). Trimming pared 5 bases from V and 7 bases from J, leaving 9 bases between. The CDR3 length is 13 residues. Germline V lookup: CDR1 MGHDK, CDR2 SYGVNS. This CDR3 reads CASSSWDNSPLHF. DNA of the CDR3: TGTGCCAGCAGTTCTTGGGACAATTCACCCCTCCACTTT.

J is TRBJ2-7 and V is TRBV24-1, with D tentatively TRBD2 (6 bases). Trimming took off 8 bases at V and 1 base at J, with 17 bases between the two ends. The CDR3 spans 15 residues. Germline V gives CDR1 KGHDR, CDR2 SFDVKD. The DNA of the CDR3 is TGTGCCACCACAGATAGCGGTAGCCGATCCTACGAGCAGTACTTC. Translated: CATTDSGSRSYEQYF.

DNA of the CDR3: TGTGCCAGCAGCACGGGACGGAACCTTTATGGCTACACCTTC. Its protein product is CASSTGRNLYGYTF. The chain joins TRBV7-9 to TRBJ1-2, with a possible D match to TRBD1 (5 bases). V shed 5 bases and J shed 5 bases, with 15 bases lying between them. The V gene's germline CDR1 is SEHNR and CDR2 FQNEAQ (reference sequence). There are 14 residues in the CDR3.

This clone appeared a single time. This chain's CDR3 is CASSLSGSGRKFF. The CDR3 bases are TGTGCCAGCAGCTTGAGTGGTAGCGGGAGAAAGTTCTTC. The genes are TRBV11-3 and TRBJ2-1; TRBD2 matches 9 bases. The CDR3 has 13 amino acids. The ends lost 3 bases at V and 14 bases at J; junction bases unmatched: 8. Germline V gene sequence: CDR1 SGHNT, CDR2 YENEEA. Supplemented by reference TRBV11-3 and TRBJ2-1, the full variable domain reads EAGVVQSPRYKIIEKKQPVAFWCNPISGHNTLYWYLQNLGQGPELLIRYENEEAVDDSQLPKDRFSAERLKGVDSTLKIQPAELGDSAVYLCASSLSGSGRKFFGPGTRLTVL.

This clone occurred many times. This CDR3 fails to terminate in the conserved phenylalanine or tryptophan, so it likely reflects a read error. This sequence joins TRBV4-1 and TRBJ2-2, with D perhaps TRBD1 (6 bases). From germline, CDR1 is MGHRA and CDR2 YSYEKL. V lost 1 base, J lost 7 bases, and 16 bases lay in between. The CDR3 loop spans 16 amino acids. The CDR3 nucleotides read TGCGCCAGCAGCCAAGGGTCCCAGGGGCTTGGCGGGGAGCTGTTTTCT. Residues: CASSQGSQGLGGELFS.

This clone was seen many times. The V call is TRBV10-3, the J call TRBJ2-2; 10 bases align to TRBD2. This CDR3 has 15 residues. The junction had 0 bases not matched to a gene; V was cut back by 4 bases and J by 1 base. CDR1 ENHRY and CDR2 SYGVKD come from the germline V gene. CDR3 region: CAISGTSGNTGELFF. The DNA of the CDR3 is TGTGCCATCAGTGGGACTAGCGGGAACACCGGGGAGCTGTTTTTT.

There are a few counts of this clone. The chain has TRBV6-1 and TRBJ2-7; a possible D gene is TRBD2 (6 bases). The CDR3 sequence is 15 residues long. Between the trimmed V and J ends, which lost 6 bases and 4 bases, there was a span of 19 bases. The germline V gene has CDR1 MNHNS and CDR2 SASEGT. The CDR3: CASSPERAGTYEQYF. The DNA for the CDR3 is TGTGCCAGCAGCCCCGAAAGGGCGGGAACATACGAGCAGTACTTC.

V is TRBV19 and J is TRBJ2-7; 8 bases are shared with TRBD2. V was pared by 3 bases and J by 6 bases, with 4 bases of the junction left unmatched. The V gene's germline CDR1 is LNHDA and CDR2 SQIVND (reference sequence). The length of the CDR3 is 13 residues. DNA of the CDR3: TGTGCCAGTAGTATGGGACTAGAGGGCGAGCAGTACTTC. It is translated as CASSMGLEGEQYF.

J is TRBJ2-2 and V is TRBV4-1; D is possibly TRBD2 (6 bases). In germline, CDR1 is MGHRA, CDR2 YSYEKL. The V end lost 6 bases, the J end lost 2 bases, and 10 bases lay between the germline ends. The CDR3 length is 14 residues. CDR3 loop: CASRYGTNTGELFF. CDR3 coding DNA: TGCGCCAGCAGATACGGGACTAACACCGGGGAGCTGTTTTTT.

This rearrangement joins TRBV6-6 to TRBJ2-7; 7 bases match TRBD2. CDR3 size: 15 residues. Germline CDR1 is MNHNY and CDR2 is SVGAGI (reference sequence). Trimming cost V 0 bases and J 2 bases; bases outside gene matches: 4. The CDR3 loop is CASSYSEGGAYEQYF. The CDR3 bases are TGTGCCAGCAGTTACTCGGAGGGAGGGGCCTACGAGCAGTACTTC.

The V call is TRBV11-2, the J call TRBJ2-1; D is perhaps TRBD1 or TRBD2 (6 bases each). The germline CDR1 and CDR2 sequences are SGHAT and FQNNGV. V was clipped by 2 bases and J by 6 bases, with 17 bases between them. CDR3 length: 16 amino acids. The CDR3 protein is CASSLLSGGHGNEQFF. In nucleotides, the CDR3 is TGTGCCAGCAGCTTACTTTCCGGGGGCCATGGCAATGAGCAGTTCTTC.

This clone was observed a handful of times. A read error may explain this, as a much larger clone is one base away. This rearrangement joins TRBV29-1 to TRBJ2-4, with a weak D call TRBD1 (6 bases). CDR3 length: 12 amino acids. V gave up 7 bases and J gave up 8 bases, with 15 bases separating them. The germline V gene has CDR1 SQVTM and CDR2 ANQGSEA. CDR3 region: CSARDNSDIQYF. DNA of the CDR3: TGCAGCGCCCGGGACAATTCCGACATTCAGTACTTC.

In this sample, this clone turned up a few times. The CDR3 is CASSRQGAGSPLHF. The CDR3 nucleotides are TGTGCCAGCAGTCGACAGGGGGCCGGTTCACCCCTCCACTTT. The chain combines TRBV12-3 or TRBV12-4 with TRBJ1-6, with 10 bases aligning to TRBD1. The V and J ends lost 5 bases and 9 bases, in that order; junction bases with no gene match: 4. The CDR3 is made up of 14 amino acids.

The chain has TRBV11-3 and TRBJ2-1; 8 positions agree with TRBD2. Trimming cost V 5 bases and J 6 bases; bases outside gene matches: 6. The CDR3 is 14 residues long. Germline CDR1 SGHNT, CDR2 YENEEA. CDR3 protein: CASSPQGLANEQFF. The CDR3 DNA is TGTGCCAGCAGCCCACAAGGACTAGCCAATGAGCAGTTCTTC. Based on the CDR3 plus reference TRBV11-3 and TRBJ2-1, the full variable domain is EAGVVQSPRYKIIEKKQPVAFWCNPISGHNTLYWYLQNLGQGPELLIRYENEEAVDDSQLPKDRFSAERLKGVDSTLKIQPAELGDSAVYLCASSPQGLANEQFFGPGTRLTVL.

As concerns this clone: A junction end diverges from the germline sequence, so it may reflect a read error. The chain joins TRBV7-3 to TRBJ2-2; perhaps D is TRBD1 or TRBD2 (5 bases each). Germline V gives CDR1 SGHTA, CDR2 FQGTGA. The CDR3 sequence is 15 residues long. The DNA for the CDR3 is TGTGTCAGCAGCTTAGCTGGGACCGGGCAGAGAGAGCTGTTTTTT. This codes for CVSSLAGTGQRELFF.

The table lists this clone with many counts. V usage is TRBV7-2 and J usage is TRBJ2-3; no reliable D call. The CDR3 runs to 12 residues. Trimming left V 4 bases short and J 5 bases short, with 7 bases between. The germline CDR1 and CDR2 sequences are SGHTA and FQGNSA. Here the CDR3 reads CASSSFVDTQYF. CDR3 in DNA: TGTGCCAGCAGCTCGTTCGTAGATACGCAGTATTTT.

This chain joins TRBV29-1 and TRBJ1-2; unclear D gene. The CDR3 loop spans 13 amino acids. Trimming cost V 4 bases and J 4 bases, with 13 bases left between them. CDR1 is SQVTM, CDR2 ANQGSEA, per germline. The CDR3 DNA reads as TGCAGCGTTGTATACAGTGGGCCCTATGGCTACACCTTC. Amino acid sequence: CSVVYSGPYGYTF.

The sample holds a few counts of this clone. The chain joins TRBV28 to TRBJ2-1; D is possibly TRBD1 (6 bases). This CDR3 comprises 16 residues. V was trimmed by 5 bases and J by 7 bases, leaving 21 bases between them. In germline, CDR1 is MDHEN, CDR2 SYDVKM. The CDR3, as DNA: TGTGCCAGCAGTCCCGATCCAGGACGTAGGGGGAATGAGCAGTTCTTC. It codes for CASSPDPGRRGNEQFF.

This clone appeared a few times. The genes are TRBV19 and TRBJ2-1; tentative D call: TRBD1 (6 bases). The CDR3 sequence is 14 residues long. CDR1 and CDR2 (germline): LNHDA, SQIVND (reference sequence). With 5 bases removed from V and 4 bases from J, the gap between germline ends came to 12 bases. CDR3 nucleotide sequence: TGTGCCAGTAGTCCTTGGACAGTATACAATGAGCAGTTCTTC. Translation gives CASSPWTVYNEQFF.

This clone has a count of ten or more. The chain's CDR3 is CASSPSAVVEETQYF. The CDR3 DNA reads as TGTGCCAGCTCCCCGTCAGCGGTTGTCGAAGAGACCCAGTACTTC. This chain joins TRBV18 and TRBJ2-5; D might be TRBD2 (5 bases). Germline assignment: CDR1 KGHSH and CDR2 LQKENI. The V and J ends lost 6 bases and 3 bases respectively, with 17 bases between them. The CDR3 is 15 amino acids.

This clone was seen at least ten times. The V call is TRBV11-2, the J call TRBJ2-2; 15 positions agree with TRBD2. The germline V gene encodes CDR1 SGHAT and CDR2 FQNNGV. V dropped 4 bases and J dropped 8; count of bases not matched to a gene: 5. The CDR3 is made up of 16 amino acids. The CDR3 DNA is TGTGCCAGCAGCTACGGACTAGCGGGGGGGGCTGGGGAGCTGTTTTTT. This gives the protein CASSYGLAGGAGELFF.

This chain connects TRBV12-3 or TRBV12-4 to TRBJ2-1; D is unclear. The ends were cut back, 3 bases at V and 8 bases at J, with 11 bases in the middle. The CDR3 is 13 residues long. The CDR3 here is CASSLALRDEQFF. Here the CDR3 DNA reads TGTGCCAGCAGTTTGGCACTGCGTGATGAGCAGTTCTTC.